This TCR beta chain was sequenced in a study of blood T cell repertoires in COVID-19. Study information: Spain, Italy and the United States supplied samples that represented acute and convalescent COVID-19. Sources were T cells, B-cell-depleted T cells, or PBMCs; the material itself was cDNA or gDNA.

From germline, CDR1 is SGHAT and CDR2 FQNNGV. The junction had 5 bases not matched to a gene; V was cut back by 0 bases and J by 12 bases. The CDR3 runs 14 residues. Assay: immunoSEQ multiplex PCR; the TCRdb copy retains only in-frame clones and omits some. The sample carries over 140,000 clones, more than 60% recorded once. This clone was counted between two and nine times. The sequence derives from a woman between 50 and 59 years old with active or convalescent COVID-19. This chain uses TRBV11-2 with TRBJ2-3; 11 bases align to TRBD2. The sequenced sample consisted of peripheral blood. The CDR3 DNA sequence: TGTGCCAGCAGCTTAGACTTGACTAGCGGGACCCAGTATTTT. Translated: CASSLDLTSGTQYF.